This entry describes one TCR beta chain. The data derive from a study of blood T cell repertoires in COVID-19. CDR3 length equals 15 residues. As processed by the authors: For nucleated cells, counts were estimated from reference gene primer amplification. Here immunoSEQ multiplex PCR was the method, and the copy in TCRdb shows in-frame clones only, minus some. The V and J calls and clone size were taken over from that table, and D and trimming were inferred from the DNA. The sample lists about 170,000 clones; 88% were seen once. The V gene is TRBV12-2, the J gene TRBJ2-7; TRBD1, the table's D call, was not compared with the DNA. TRBV12-2 constitutes a pseudogene. The clonotype was recovered from a man in his 60s with acute or convalescent COVID-19. Sequencing used peripheral blood. As DNA, the CDR3 is TGTGCAAGTCGCTTAGCGACGGACAGGGGGCACGAGCAGTACGTC. It encodes CASRLATDRGHEQYV.